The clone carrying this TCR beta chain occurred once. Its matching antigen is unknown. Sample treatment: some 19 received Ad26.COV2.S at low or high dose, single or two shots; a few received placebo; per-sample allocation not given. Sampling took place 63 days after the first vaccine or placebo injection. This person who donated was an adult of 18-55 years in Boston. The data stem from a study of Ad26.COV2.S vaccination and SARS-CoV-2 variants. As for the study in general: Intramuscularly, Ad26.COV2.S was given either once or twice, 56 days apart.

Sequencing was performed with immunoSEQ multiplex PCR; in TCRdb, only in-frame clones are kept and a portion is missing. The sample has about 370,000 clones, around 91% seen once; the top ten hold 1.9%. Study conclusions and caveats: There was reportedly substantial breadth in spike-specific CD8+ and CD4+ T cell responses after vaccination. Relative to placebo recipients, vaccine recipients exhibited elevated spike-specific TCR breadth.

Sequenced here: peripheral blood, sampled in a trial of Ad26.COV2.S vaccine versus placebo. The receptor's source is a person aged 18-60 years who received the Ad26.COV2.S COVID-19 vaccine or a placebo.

The CDR3 DNA sequence: TGTGCCAGCAGCTTAGCCGGGGGCTCTGGAAACACCATATATTTT. This translates into CASSLAGGSGNTIYF. The chain couples TRBV7-2 to TRBJ1-3, with D tentatively TRBD1 (5 bases). V shed 0 bases and J shed 0 bases, with 6 bases lying between them. Looked up from germline, CDR1 is SGHTA and CDR2 is FQGNSA. The CDR3 is 15 residues long.